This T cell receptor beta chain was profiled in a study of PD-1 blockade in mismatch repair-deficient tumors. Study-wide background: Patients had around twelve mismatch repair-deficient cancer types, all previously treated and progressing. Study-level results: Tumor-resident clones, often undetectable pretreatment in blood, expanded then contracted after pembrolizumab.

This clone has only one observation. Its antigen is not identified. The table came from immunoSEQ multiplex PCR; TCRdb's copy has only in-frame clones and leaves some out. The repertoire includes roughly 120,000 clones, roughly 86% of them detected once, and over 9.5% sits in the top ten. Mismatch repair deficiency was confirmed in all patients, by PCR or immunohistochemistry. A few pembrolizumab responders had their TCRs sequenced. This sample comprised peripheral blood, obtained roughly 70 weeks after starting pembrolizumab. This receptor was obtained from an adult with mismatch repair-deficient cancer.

The CDR3 spells CASSLVGTGPGYEQYF. The CDR3 DNA is TGTGCCAGCAGCTTAGTCGGGACAGGGCCTGGCTACGAGCAGTACTTC. The chain joins TRBV7-9 to TRBJ2-7; 9 bases agree with TRBD1. The trim removed 1 base at V and 3 bases at J, leaving 7 bases unmatched. From germline, CDR1 is SEHNR and CDR2 FQNEAQ (reference sequence). This CDR3 is 16 amino acids long.